This T cell receptor (beta chain) was sequenced for a study of cytomegalovirus exposure and HLA in healthy donors. At the level of the study: The approximately 710 first-cohort repertoires and the 100 to 150 validation repertoires shared the same platform, a later analysis reported. Study observations and caveats: TCR clusters originating in the first cohort tended to co-occur in the roughly 120 validation repertoires, according to a later analysis. Under in vitro conditions, three CMV-associated chains were confirmed as specific for CMV antigens.

Regarding this clone: The antigen is unknown.

The CDR3 is 13 residues long. V was pared by 5 bases and J by 4 bases, with 3 bases of the junction left unmatched. Germline V CDR1 and CDR2: SGHDT, YYEEEE. Profiled with immunoSEQ multiplex PCR; TCRdb holds only in-frame clones, not every one. This sample has about 47,000 clones, with roughly nine tenths found just once. The source is a young man in good health and CMV-seronegative. The rearrangement links TRBV5-6 to TRBJ1-2; 9 bases agree with TRBD1. Sequencing input: PBMCs. CDR3 sequence reads: CASRWTGAYGYTF. CDR3 nucleotides: TGTGCCAGCAGATGGACAGGGGCCTATGGCTACACCTTC.